The T cell receptor (beta chain) under discussion was sequenced for a study of tumor and adjacent non-tumor tissue in lung cancer. Overall study: Around 4.2 million productive TCRbeta reads were obtained per sample on average. The study's findings and limits: Normal lung showed higher cumulative top 100 clone frequency than tumor. Patients with more diverse tumor TCRs had worse survival.

The germline gives CDR1 MDHEN, CDR2 SYDVKM. V was cut by 5 bases and J by 0 bases, with 9 bases left in between. This CDR3 region has 14 residues. With respect to this clonotype: No antigen is known for it. A much bigger clone sits one base away, suggesting this may be a read error. The CDR3 ends on some other residue instead of the conserved phenylalanine or tryptophan, so this is likely a read error.

The template was RNA from unsorted bulk tissue. Distant lung tissue was collected more than 3 cm away from the tumor edge. Between August and November 2014, newly diagnosed, chemotherapy-naive lung cancer patients underwent thoracic surgery in China. A modified ARM-PCR protocol with three rounds of nested PCR amplified TCRbeta. TCRdb processed the multiplex PCR reads anew with MiXCR; each CDR3 protein has one entry. The sample shows over 80,000 distinct CDR3 sequences, more than 65% of them seen only once. The receptor's source is a woman between 50 and 59 years old with non-small cell lung cancer. The rearrangement joins TRBV28 to TRBJ2-3; maybe TRBD1 (6 bases). Sequencing was carried out using distant non-tumor lung tissue. DNA of the CDR3: TGTGCCAGCAGTCGGGACATTAGCACAGATACGCAGTATTAT. Protein product: CASSRDISTDTQYY.